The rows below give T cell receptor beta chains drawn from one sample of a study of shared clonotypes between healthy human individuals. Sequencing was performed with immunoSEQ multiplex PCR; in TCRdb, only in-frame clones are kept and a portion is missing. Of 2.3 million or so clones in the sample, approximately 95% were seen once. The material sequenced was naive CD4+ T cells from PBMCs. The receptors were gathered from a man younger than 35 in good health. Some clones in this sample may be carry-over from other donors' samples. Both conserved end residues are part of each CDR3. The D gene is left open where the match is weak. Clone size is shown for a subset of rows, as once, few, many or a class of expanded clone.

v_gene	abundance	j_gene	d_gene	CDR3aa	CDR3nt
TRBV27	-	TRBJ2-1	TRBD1	CASRPTGGGEQFF	TGTGCCAGCAGGCCTACAGGGGGCGGGGAGCAGTTCTTC
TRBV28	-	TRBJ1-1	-	CASSFRQHTEAFF	TGTGCCAGCAGTTTTCGACAGCACACTGAAGCTTTCTTT
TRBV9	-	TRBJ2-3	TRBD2	CASSPRLAGTDTQYF	TGTGCCAGCAGCCCGAGACTAGCGGGCACAGATACGCAGTATTTT
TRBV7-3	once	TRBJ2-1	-	CASSPRGIDNNEQFF	TGTGCCAGCAGCCCAAGGGGGATAGATAACAATGAGCAGTTCTTC
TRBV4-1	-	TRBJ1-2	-	CASSQDPGRYGYTF	TGCGCCAGCAGCCAAGATCCAGGGAGGTATGGCTACACCTTC
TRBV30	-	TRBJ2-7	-	CAWSVTGISYEQYF	TGTGCCTGGAGTGTAACAGGGATCTCCTACGAGCAGTACTTC
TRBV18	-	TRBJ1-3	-	CASSPEKTLFSGNTIYF	TGTGCCAGCTCACCAGAGAAGACTCTTTTCTCTGGAAACACCATATATTTT
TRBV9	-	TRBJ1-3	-	CASSVAAGEGNTIYF	TGTGCCAGCAGCGTAGCGGCAGGGGAAGGAAACACCATATATTTT
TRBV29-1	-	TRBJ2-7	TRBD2	CSVEWGLREQYF	TGCAGCGTTGAATGGGGACTACGAGAGCAGTACTTC
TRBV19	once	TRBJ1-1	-	CASSIRVRTEAFF	TGTGCCAGTAGTATCAGGGTGCGAACTGAAGCTTTCTTT
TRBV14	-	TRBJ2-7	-	CASSQGLVYEQYF	TGTGCCAGCAGCCAAGGGTTGGTCTACGAGCAGTACTTC
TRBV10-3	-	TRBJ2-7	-	CAISVAGIDYEQYF	TGTGCCATCAGTGTGGCGGGAATTGACTACGAGCAGTACTTC
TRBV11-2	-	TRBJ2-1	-	CASSRGTGSNEQFF	TGTGCCAGCAGCCGAGGAACTGGTTCCAATGAGCAGTTCTTC
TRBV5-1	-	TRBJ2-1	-	CASSLVVGSYNEQFF	TGCGCCAGCAGCTTGGTTGTGGGCTCCTACAATGAGCAGTTCTTC
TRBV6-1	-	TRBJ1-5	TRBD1	CASREGQGGQPQHF	TGTGCCAGCAGGGAAGGACAGGGAGGTCAGCCCCAGCATTTT
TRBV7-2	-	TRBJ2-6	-	CASSLVWGPGANVLTF	TGTGCCAGCAGCTTAGTGTGGGGACCTGGGGCCAACGTCCTGACTTTC
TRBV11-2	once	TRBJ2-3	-	CASSLFLPGPDTQYF	TGTGCCAGCAGCTTGTTCCTCCCGGGACCTGATACGCAGTATTTT